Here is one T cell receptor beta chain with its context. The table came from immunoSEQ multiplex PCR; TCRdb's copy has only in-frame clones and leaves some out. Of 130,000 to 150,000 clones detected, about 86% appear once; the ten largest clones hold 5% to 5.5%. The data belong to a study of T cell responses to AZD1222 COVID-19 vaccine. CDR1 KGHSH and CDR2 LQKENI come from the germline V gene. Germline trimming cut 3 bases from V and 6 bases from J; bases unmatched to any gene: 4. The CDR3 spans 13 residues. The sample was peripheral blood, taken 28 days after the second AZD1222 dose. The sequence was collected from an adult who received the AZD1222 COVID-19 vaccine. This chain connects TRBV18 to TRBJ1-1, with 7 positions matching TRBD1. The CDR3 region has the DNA TGTGCCAGCTCACCGGACAGGACCGCTGAAGCTTTCTTT. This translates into CASSPDRTAEAFF.